This T cell receptor (beta chain) is drawn from a study of blood T cell repertoires in COVID-19. Study at large: Collection of acute and convalescent COVID-19 samples took place in the United States, Italy and Spain. From T cells, B-cell-depleted T cells, or PBMCs came the material, which was cDNA or gDNA.

V shed 4 bases and J shed 5 bases, with 12 bases lying between them. Germline assignment: CDR1 PRHDT and CDR2 FYEKMQ (reference sequence). There are 15 residues in the CDR3. In the authors' workflow: How many nucleated cells were present was estimated from reference gene primer amplification. Assay: immunoSEQ multiplex PCR; the TCRdb copy retains only in-frame clones and omits some. V and J calls and clone size follow that table, whereas D and trimming were derived from the DNA. The data contain some 260,000 clones, about 86% of them seen just once; the ten biggest clones take up over 7.5%. The specimen was peripheral blood. The receptor's source is an elderly man with acute or convalescent COVID-19. This sequence joins TRBV13 and TRBJ1-6; D perhaps matches TRBD1 (6 bases). This chain's CDR3 is CASSYRVLHNSPLHF. DNA of the CDR3: TGTGCCAGCAGCTACAGGGTTCTGCATAATTCACCCCTCCACTTT.